Shown below are 26 T cell receptor beta chains from a single sample sequenced in a study of blood T cell repertoires in COVID-19 (dated by TCRdb to 2020 to 2022). The protocol used for the library was the immunoSEQ multiplex PCR assay. TCRdb holds this immuneACCESS table with in-frame rearrangements only. Some clones are missing; in checked studies, unresolved V genes explain under half, and the rest has no known cause. This sample comprises 55,000 to 80,000 clones, 65% to 80% of them detected only once. The ten largest clonotypes hold 4% to 5.5% of the sample. Sequencing was carried out using peripheral blood. These receptors were taken from a human donor in a cohort sampled during active COVID-19.

The CDR3 DNA sequence: TGTGCCAGCAGCTTAGGTTCAGGGCACGGGTCTGAAAAACTGTTTTTT. This codes for CASSLGSGHGSEKLFF. This chain uses TRBV7-9 with TRBJ1-4; a possible D gene is TRBD1 (5 bases). Trimming shortened V by 1 base and J by 7 bases, and 16 bases separated the two germline ends. Germline V CDR1 and CDR2: SEHNR, FQNEAQ (reference sequence). This CDR3 region has 16 residues.

The chain links TRBV29-1 to TRBJ2-7; a possible D gene is TRBD1 (6 bases). V lost 4 bases and J 0 bases, leaving 7 bases between the germline ends. The CDR3 runs to 12 residues. Germline-derived CDR1 and CDR2 are SQVTM and ANQGSEA. The CDR3: CSVVQGSYEQYF. CDR3 nucleotides: TGCAGCGTTGTACAGGGCTCCTACGAGCAGTACTTC.

The rearrangement joins TRBV5-1 to TRBJ2-7; 7 positions match TRBD1. J gave up 3 bases and V 1 base, and 7 bases lay outside the gene matches. The CDR3 length is 15 residues. CDR1 is SGHRS, CDR2 YFSETQ, per germline. The CDR3 sequence is CASSLRQGEGYEQYF. In DNA, the CDR3 is TGCGCCAGCAGCTTGCGTCAGGGGGAAGGCTACGAGCAGTACTTC.

The chain carries TRBV24-1 and TRBJ2-2; 14 bases fit TRBD2. Germline CDR1 and CDR2: KGHDR and SFDVKD. The CDR3 covers 16 residues. V was clipped by 7 bases and J by 5 bases; unmatched bases: 5. CDR3 protein: CATSAGTSGGTGELFF. The CDR3, as DNA: TGTGCCACCAGCGCCGGGACTAGCGGGGGAACCGGGGAGCTGTTTTTT.

The chain has TRBV7-8 and TRBJ2-7; 13 bases match TRBD2. The V and J ends lost 5 bases and 5 bases, in that order; junction bases with no gene match: 12. CDR3 size: 17 residues. CDR1 SGHVS and CDR2 FQNEAQ come from the germline V gene. CDR3 region: CASSLGLAGQRVDEQYF. CDR3 sequence (DNA): TGTGCCAGCAGCCTGGGACTAGCGGGGCAGAGGGTCGACGAGCAGTACTTC.

The V gene is TRBV6-5, the J gene TRBJ1-5; 8 nucleotides align to TRBD1. After removal of 5 bases from V and 4 bases from J, the junction contained 4 bases not matched to a gene. CDR3 length equals 14 residues. In germline, CDR1 is MNHEY, CDR2 SVGAGI. CDR3 region: CASSPGTGNQPQHF. The CDR3, as DNA: TGTGCCAGCAGTCCCGGGACAGGTAATCAGCCCCAGCATTTT.

The gene calls are TRBV7-2 and TRBJ2-3; D perhaps matches TRBD2 (5 bases). The germline V and J ends were trimmed by 4 bases and 5 bases, with 13 bases remaining between them. The CDR3 length is 14 residues. Germline CDR1 is SGHTA and CDR2 is FQGNSA. CDR3 coding DNA: TGTGCCAGCAGCTCCCCGAGGGTTGGAGATACGCAGTATTTT. Translation: CASSSPRVGDTQYF.

This clone was counted between two and nine times. The CDR3 region has the DNA TGTGCCAGCAGCCAAGGGGGGACTATAATTTACGAGCAGTACTTC. Amino acids: CASSQGGTIIYEQYF. The V gene is TRBV3-1 (or the pseudogene TRBV3-2), the J gene TRBJ2-7; 7 positions agree with TRBD2. V dropped 1 base and J dropped 4; count of bases not matched to a gene: 7. The CDR3 contains 15 residues. In germline, CDR1 is LGHDT, CDR2 YNNKEL (reference sequence).

This clone was observed once. The gene calls are TRBV6-5 and TRBJ1-4; no clear D gene. The ends were cut back, 4 bases at V and 0 bases at J, with 9 bases in the middle. Per the germline V gene, CDR1 is MNHEY and CDR2 is SVGAGI. This CDR3 is built from 15 residues. CDR3 loop: CASSFKIATNEKLFF. CDR3 bases: TGTGCCAGCAGTTTTAAGATAGCAACTAATGAAAAACTGTTTTTT.

The chain uses TRBV28 and TRBJ2-2, with TRBD2 as a possible D gene (6 bases). Trimming removed 11 bases at V and 4 bases at J, with 14 bases between. The CDR3 sequence is 13 residues long. Germline V gives CDR1 MDHEN, CDR2 SYDVKM. DNA of the CDR3: TGTGCCGGAGGGGCTCTGGTCACCGGGGAGCTGTTTTTT. This codes for CAGGALVTGELFF.

V gene TRBV19 combines with J gene TRBJ1-5; a possible D gene is TRBD1 (6 bases). V lost 3 bases to trimming and J lost 7 bases, with 13 bases between them. Germline CDR1 reads LNHDA; CDR2 reads SQIVND (reference sequence). The CDR3 loop spans 14 amino acids. CDR3 protein: CASSIRGMDQPQHF. CDR3 nucleotides: TGTGCCAGTAGTATTAGGGGGATGGACCAGCCCCAGCATTTT. The full variable domain, rest sourced from reference TRBV19 and TRBJ1-5, is DGGITQSPKYLFRKEGQNVTLSCEQNLNHDAMYWYRQDPGQGLRLIYYSQIVNDFQKGDIAEGYSVSREKKESFPLTVTSAQKNPTAFYLCASSIRGMDQPQHFGDGTRLSIL.

CDR3 sequence reads: CASSYSAGQYEQYF. The CDR3 DNA follows: TGTGCCAGCAGTTACTCGGCGGGGCAATACGAGCAGTACTTC. The chain links TRBV6-2 or TRBV6-3 to TRBJ2-7; D is possibly TRBD2 (6 bases). The CDR3 is 14 amino acids. V lost 0 bases, J lost 4 bases, and 10 bases lay in between. Per the germline V gene, CDR1 is MNHEY and CDR2 is SVGEGT.

The chain has TRBV5-4 and TRBJ2-3; D is undetermined. Germline V CDR1 and CDR2: SGHNT, YYREEE (reference sequence). Trimming pared 6 bases from V and 4 bases from J, leaving 15 bases between. CDR3 length: 14 amino acids. DNA for the CDR3: TGTGCCAGCACCATCGGGTTGTTGTCAGATACGCAGTATTTT. Translation gives CASTIGLLSDTQYF. Together with reference TRBV5-4 and TRBJ2-3, the CDR3 gives the full variable domain: ETGVTQSPTHLIKTRGQQVTLRCSSQSGHNTVSWYQQALGQGPQFIFQYYREEENGRGNFPPRFSGLQFPNYSSELNVNALELDDSALYLCASTIGLLSDTQYFGPGTRLTVL.

The chain employs TRBV10-3 and TRBJ1-4; D is possibly TRBD1 (6 bases). The V end was cut by 7 bases, the J end by 8 bases, with 20 bases between. The CDR3 spans 15 residues. In germline, CDR1 is ENHRY, CDR2 SYGVKD. This chain's CDR3 is CAIKNTGIFGEKLFF. CDR3 nucleotides: TGTGCCATCAAGAATACAGGGATATTCGGCGAAAAACTGTTTTTT.

The gene calls are TRBV5-4 and TRBJ2-2; 8 nucleotides align to TRBD1. The CDR3 totals 12 residues. CDR1 SGHNT and CDR2 YYREEE come from the germline V gene (reference sequence). With V trimmed by 9 bases and J by 6 bases, 4 bases remained unmatched. CDR3 residues: CATQTGAGELFF. As DNA, the CDR3 is TGTGCCACCCAGACAGGGGCCGGGGAGCTGTTTTTT. Full variable domain (missing parts from reference TRBV5-4 and TRBJ2-2): ETGVTQSPTHLIKTRGQQVTLRCSSQSGHNTVSWYQQALGQGPQFIFQYYREEENGRGNFPPRFSGLQFPNYSSELNVNALELDDSALYLCATQTGAGELFFGEGSRLTVL.

This chain joins TRBV6-1 and TRBJ2-7; the D gene is possibly TRBD1 (6 bases). The V and J ends lost 2 bases and 6 bases respectively, with 20 bases between them. The CDR3 contains 16 residues. Germline lookup yields CDR1 MNHNS and CDR2 SASEGT. The CDR3 region has the DNA TGTGCCAGCAGTGAACTCTTGGGGCAGGGGAGCGGCGAGCAGTACTTC. This sequence encodes CASSELLGQGSGEQYF.

This clone was picked up one time. This chain uses TRBV6-1 with TRBJ1-1, with D possibly TRBD1 on 5 matching bases. The CDR3 runs to 17 residues. The V gene lost 1 base and the J gene lost 1 base, with 16 bases spanning the gap. Germline V gene lookup returns CDR1 MNHNS and CDR2 SASEGT. CDR3 in amino acids: CASSEVRQGGTNTEAFF. The CDR3 bases are TGTGCCAGCAGTGAAGTGAGGCAGGGAGGCACGAACACTGAAGCTTTCTTT.

The rearrangement joins TRBV27 to TRBJ1-4; D is ambiguous. This CDR3 spans 14 amino acids. Germline V gene data show CDR1 as MNHEY and CDR2 as SMNVEV (reference sequence). V was clipped by 6 bases and J by 0 bases, with 8 bases between them. Here the CDR3 reads CASSRTATNEKLFF. The DNA for the CDR3 is TGTGCCAGCAGCCGCACTGCAACTAATGAAAAACTGTTTTTT.

The chain is built from TRBV30 and TRBJ1-5; D possibly corresponds to TRBD1 (6 bases). Germline CDR1 reads GTSNPN; CDR2 reads SVGIG (reference sequence). V lost 1 base and J lost 3, with 16 bases in between. The CDR3 has 16 residues. The CDR3 DNA follows: TGTGCCTGGAGTGCGAGCAGGGGTTTCGTCAATCAGCCCCAGCATTTT. Translated, it gives CAWSASRGFVNQPQHF.

V is TRBV18 and J is TRBJ2-7; TRBD1 agrees at 9 bases. The CDR3 spans 18 residues. Per the germline V gene, CDR1 is KGHSH and CDR2 is LQKENI. Germline trimming cut 2 bases from V and 2 bases from J; bases unmatched to any gene: 13. For the CDR3, the DNA is TGTGCCAGCTCACCAAGGGGACAGGGTACCCCACGGCCCTACGAGCAGTACTTC. Protein: CASSPRGQGTPRPYEQYF. The full variable domain, rest sourced from reference TRBV18 and TRBJ2-7, is NAGVMQNPRHLVRRRGQEARLRCSPMKGHSHVYWYRQLPEEGLKFMVYLQKENIIDESGMPKERFSAEFPKEGPSILRIQQVVRGDSAAYFCASSPRGQGTPRPYEQYFGPGTRLTVT.

This clone counts as medium-sized. This rearrangement joins TRBV19 to TRBJ2-1, with TRBD2 matching over 7 bases. V was pared by 5 bases and J by 4 bases, with 5 bases of the junction left unmatched. Germline loops: CDR1 LNHDA, CDR2 SQIVND (reference sequence). The CDR3 has 14 amino acids. As DNA, the CDR3 is TGTGCCAGTAGTGCGGGGGATCCATACAATGAGCAGTTCTTC. It encodes CASSAGDPYNEQFF. Full variable domain (remainder filled in from reference TRBV19 and TRBJ2-1): DGGITQSPKYLFRKEGQNVTLSCEQNLNHDAMYWYRQDPGQGLRLIYYSQIVNDFQKGDIAEGYSVSREKKESFPLTVTSAQKNPTAFYLCASSAGDPYNEQFFGPGTRLTVL.

The V call is TRBV6-6, the J call TRBJ1-2; 7 nucleotides match TRBD1. In germline, CDR1 is MNHNY, CDR2 SVGAGI (reference sequence). Trimming at V came to 4 bases and at J to 4 bases, leaving 12 bases not matched to a gene. The CDR3 totals 16 residues. Here the CDR3 reads CASSSIPTGETYGYTF. For the CDR3, the DNA is TGTGCCAGCAGTTCCATTCCTACAGGGGAAACCTATGGCTACACCTTC.

The chain combines TRBV18 with TRBJ2-5; tentative D call: TRBD1 (6 bases). The CDR3 runs 13 residues. V was cut by 5 bases and J by 2 bases, with 9 bases left in between. From germline, CDR1 is KGHSH and CDR2 LQKENI. The CDR3 spells CASSSGQQETQYF. The CDR3 region has the DNA TGTGCCAGCTCATCCGGACAGCAAGAGACCCAGTACTTC.

The genes are TRBV2 and TRBJ2-7; 8 bases line up with TRBD2. The ends lost 5 bases at V and 1 base at J; junction bases unmatched: 4. The CDR3 totals 14 residues. In germline, CDR1 is SNHLY, CDR2 FYNNEI. The CDR3 DNA is TGTGCCAGCAGTAAACTAGCGGATTCCTACGAGCAGTACTTC. Its translation: CASSKLADSYEQYF.

There are a few counts of this clone. This chain connects TRBV3-1 (or the pseudogene TRBV3-2) to TRBJ2-7; 7 bases fit TRBD1. Unmatched junction bases numbered 9, after V lost 1 base and J lost 0 bases. The CDR3 has 17 residues. Germline CDR1 LGHDT, CDR2 YNNKEL (reference sequence). The CDR3 sequence is CASSQGLGRGNSYEQYF. The CDR3 coding sequence is TGTGCCAGCAGCCAAGGTCTCGGCAGGGGGAACTCCTACGAGCAGTACTTC.

The count of this clone is one. The J gene is TRBJ1-4, the V gene TRBV7-9; no reliable D call. Trimming shortened V by 5 bases and J by 3 bases, and 13 bases separated the two germline ends. The CDR3 spans 15 residues. Germline CDR1 reads SEHNR; CDR2 reads FQNEAQ (reference sequence). The CDR3 DNA reads TGTGCCAGCAGCCCCTCTGTTGCGGCTAATGAAAAACTGTTTTTT. It specifies CASSPSVAANEKLFF. The whole variable domain, filled in from reference TRBV7-9 and TRBJ1-4, reads DTGVSQNPRHKITKRGQNVTFRCDPISEHNRLYWYRQTLGQGPEFLTYFQNEAQLEKSRLLSDRFSAERPKGSFSTLEIQRTEQGDSAMYLCASSPSVAANEKLFFGSGTQLSVL.